This T cell receptor (beta chain) comes out of a study of blood T cell repertoires in COVID-19. Libraries were prepared by immunoSEQ multiplex PCR; TCRdb keeps only in-frame clonotypes and omits some of them. The sample carries approximately 300,000 clones, around four fifths recorded once. The CDR3 has 13 residues. The germline V gene encodes CDR1 MGHDK and CDR2 SYGVNS. V was trimmed by 4 bases and J by 6 bases, leaving 13 bases between them. The sequenced sample consisted of peripheral blood. This clonotype was obtained from a woman in her 50s with active or convalescent COVID-19. The V call is TRBV25-1, the J call TRBJ2-7; D not resolved. Here the CDR3 DNA reads TGTGCCAGCAGTGGGAGCACGGCCCGCGAGCAGTACTTC. Protein: CASSGSTAREQYF.